The TCR beta chain described here comes from a study of a mutant IDH1 vaccine in newly diagnosed glioma. The time point here: baseline, week 1 (first vaccination visit). Treatment: pre-vaccination baseline after standard-of-care therapy. Method: immunoSEQ multiplex PCR; TCRdb's copy keeps in-frame clones and lacks some. Here the sample spans around 88,000 clones, around 80% being singletons. V was trimmed by 6 bases and J by 2 bases, leaving 13 bases between them. The germline gives CDR1 MNHEY, CDR2 SVGAGI. The CDR3 loop spans 14 amino acids. The receptor was derived from a man aged 35 to 55 with glioma. The sequenced sample was PBMCs, obtained from a glioma patient treated with radiotherapy, temozolomide or both. The rearrangement links TRBV6-5 to TRBJ2-5, with no clear D. The CDR3 here is CASRGLPGQETQYF. The CDR3 DNA reads as TGTGCCAGCAGGGGCTTACCAGGACAAGAGACCCAGTACTTC.